This is a list of T cell receptor beta chains from one sample in a study of blood T cell repertoires in COVID-19. Data came from immunoSEQ multiplex PCR; TCRdb stores just in-frame clones and leaves some out. The sample includes about 430,000 clones, nearly 90% of them seen just once. Sample: PBMCs or T cells enriched from blood (not recorded which). The receptors here all came from a woman under 30 who had been exposed to COVID-19. CDR3s include the opening cysteine and the closing phenylalanine or tryptophan. A D gene is named only where the DNA matches it firmly. A clone size is listed for some rows: how often the clone was seen (once, few, many), or a class if it is expanded.

TRBV7-9	.	.	TRBJ2-7	TGTGCCAGCAGCTTAATCGGGAGCGAGCAGTACTTC	CASSLIGSEQYF
TRBV4-3	.	.	TRBJ2-3	TGCGCCAGCAGCCAAGAATGGCGGGGGCCCACAGATACGCAGTATTTT	CASSQEWRGPTDTQYF
TRBV7-3	TRBD2	.	TRBJ2-5	TGTGCCAGCAGCCGACTAGCGCAAGAGACCCAGTACTTC	CASSRLAQETQYF
TRBV28	TRBD1	few	TRBJ2-7	TGTGCCAGCGGGACAGGGTTTACCGTTACAGAGGAGCAGTACTTC	CASGTGFTVTEEQYF
TRBV4-3	TRBD1	.	TRBJ1-6	TGCGCCAGCAGCCAGGGGACAGGGGGGCCGGATTCACCCCTCCACTTT	CASSQGTGGPDSPLHF
TRBV28	TRBD1	.	TRBJ2-7	TGTGCCAGCGGCCGGGACAGCTCCTACGAGCAGTACTTC	CASGRDSSYEQYF
TRBV19	TRBD1	.	TRBJ1-5	TGTGCCAGTAGTATAGGGGACAGGGGGCATAAGCCCCAGCATTTT	CASSIGDRGHKPQHF
TRBV2	.	.	TRBJ1-5	TGTGCCAGCAGTGAAGAACCGGTAGGCAATCAGCCCCAGCATTTT	CASSEEPVGNQPQHF
TRBV9	.	.	TRBJ2-3	TGTGCCAGCAGCCGTGAGGATACGCAGTATTTT	CASSREDTQYF
TRBV19	.	.	TRBJ2-3	TGTGCCAGTAGTATTGTTTCCGGCGGGACCGGGGCAGATACGCAGTATTTT	CASSIVSGGTGADTQYF